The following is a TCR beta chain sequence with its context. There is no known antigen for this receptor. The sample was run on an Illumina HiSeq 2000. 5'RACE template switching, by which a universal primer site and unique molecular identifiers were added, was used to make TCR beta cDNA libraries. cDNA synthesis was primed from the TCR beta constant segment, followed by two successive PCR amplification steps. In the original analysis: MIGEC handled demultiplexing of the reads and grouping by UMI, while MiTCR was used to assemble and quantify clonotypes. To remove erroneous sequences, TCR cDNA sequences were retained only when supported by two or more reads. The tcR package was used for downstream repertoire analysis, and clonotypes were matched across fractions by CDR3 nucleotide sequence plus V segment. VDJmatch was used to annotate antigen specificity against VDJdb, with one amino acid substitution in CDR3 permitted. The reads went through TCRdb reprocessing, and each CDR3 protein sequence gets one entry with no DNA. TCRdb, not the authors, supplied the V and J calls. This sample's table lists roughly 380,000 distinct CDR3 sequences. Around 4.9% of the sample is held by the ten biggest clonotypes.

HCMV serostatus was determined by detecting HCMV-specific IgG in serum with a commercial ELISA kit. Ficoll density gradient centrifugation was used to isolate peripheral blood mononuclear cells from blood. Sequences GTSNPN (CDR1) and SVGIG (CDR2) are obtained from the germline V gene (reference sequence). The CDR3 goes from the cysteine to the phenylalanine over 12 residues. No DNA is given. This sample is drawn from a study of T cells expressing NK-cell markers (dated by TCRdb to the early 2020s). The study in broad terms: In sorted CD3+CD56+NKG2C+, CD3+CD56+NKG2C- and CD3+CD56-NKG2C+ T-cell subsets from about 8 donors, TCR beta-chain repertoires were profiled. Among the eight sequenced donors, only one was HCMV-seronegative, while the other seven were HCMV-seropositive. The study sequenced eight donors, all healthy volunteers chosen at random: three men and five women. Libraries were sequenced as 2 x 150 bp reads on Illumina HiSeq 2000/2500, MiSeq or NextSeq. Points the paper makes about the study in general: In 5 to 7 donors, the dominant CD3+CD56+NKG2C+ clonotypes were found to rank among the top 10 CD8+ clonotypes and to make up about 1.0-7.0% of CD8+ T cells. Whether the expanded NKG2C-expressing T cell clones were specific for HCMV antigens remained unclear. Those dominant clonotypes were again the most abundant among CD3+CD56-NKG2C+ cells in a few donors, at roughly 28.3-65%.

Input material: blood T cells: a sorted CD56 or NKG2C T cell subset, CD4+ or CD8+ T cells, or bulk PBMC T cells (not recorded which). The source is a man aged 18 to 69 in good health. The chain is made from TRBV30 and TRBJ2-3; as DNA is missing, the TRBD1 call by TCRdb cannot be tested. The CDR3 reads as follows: CAWTGARDTQYF.